One and the same sample provided the 26 T cell receptor beta chains below, sequenced in a study of T cells in Graves' hyperthyroidism and ophthalmopathy. RNA transcripts were the template for amplifying TCR beta CDR3 regions. In the first-round RT-PCR of the TCR CDR3, the HTBI primer set was used. TCRdb fed the multiplex PCR reads into MiXCR, producing one record per CDR3 protein. The sample lists fewer than 550,000 distinct CDR3 sequences, roughly 24% occurring once. Input material: blood. The source is a young woman with Graves' ophthalmopathy.

The chain joins TRBV7-3 to TRBJ2-2; possible D gene TRBD2, 5 bases. The V end lost 5 bases, the J end lost 0 bases, and 10 bases lay between the germline ends. The CDR3 runs 15 residues. Germline V gives CDR1 SGHTA, CDR2 FQGTGA. The CDR3 DNA is TGTGCCAGCAGCCCGGGGTTCGCGAACACCGGGGAGCTGTTTTTT. This sequence encodes CASSPGFANTGELFF.

Comment on this clonotype: A much larger clonotype is one base distant, so this may be a read error. This sequence joins TRBV28 and TRBJ1-2; D is perhaps TRBD1 (6 bases). The CDR3 loop spans 17 amino acids. Germline V lookup: CDR1 MDHEN, CDR2 SYDVKM. V was trimmed by 5 bases and J by 2 bases, leaving 21 bases between them. CDR3 region: CASSNPYRQGKNYGYTF. The CDR3 DNA sequence: TGTGCCAGCAGTAACCCCTACAGGCAGGGGAAAAACTATGGCTACACCTTC.

This clonotype was detected many times. The chain couples TRBV20-1 to TRBJ1-2, with a weak D call TRBD1 (5 bases). Germline loops: CDR1 DFQATT, CDR2 SNEGSKA (reference sequence). The CDR3 consists of 13 residues. V was pared by 7 bases and J by 3 bases, with 15 bases between. This chain's CDR3 is CSGRPVGDYGYTF. The CDR3 DNA sequence: TGCAGTGGTCGCCCCGTAGGGGACTATGGCTACACCTTC.

This clonotype was observed at least ten times. V is TRBV18 and J is TRBJ1-5; perhaps TRBD1 as D (5 bases). Germline V gene data show CDR1 as KGHSH and CDR2 as LQKENI. This CDR3 comprises 14 residues. V lost 6 bases and J 0 bases, leaving 9 bases between the germline ends. DNA of the CDR3: TGTGCCAGCTCGACAGAGAATAGCAATCAGCCCCAGCATTTT. Encoded protein: CASSTENSNQPQHF.

At least ten counts were recorded for this clonotype. The chain has TRBV27 and TRBJ1-1; the match to TRBD1 covers 7 bases. After removal of 4 bases from V and 4 bases from J, the junction contained 6 bases not matched to a gene. The germline V gene has CDR1 MNHEY and CDR2 SMNVEV (reference sequence). This CDR3 is built from 14 residues. CDR3 nucleotide sequence: TGTGCCAGCAGTTCGACAGGGTGGGGCACTGAAGCTTTCTTT. Encoded protein: CASSSTGWGTEAFF.

In this sample, this clonotype turned up a few times. V and J are TRBV28 and TRBJ2-6; D is perhaps TRBD2 (7 bases). The CDR3 is made up of 16 amino acids. Germline V gene sequence: CDR1 MDHEN, CDR2 SYDVKM. The ends were cut back, 10 bases at V and 0 bases at J, with 16 bases in the middle. The CDR3 DNA reads as TGTGCCATAGAGGGGGGAGGGAGCTCTGGGGCCAACGTCCTGACTTTC. This gives the protein CAIEGGGSSGANVLTF.

This clonotype was recorded many times. V and J are TRBV6-2 or TRBV6-3 and TRBJ2-7; 8 bases fit TRBD1. The junction had 9 bases not matched to a gene; V was cut back by 6 bases and J by 2 bases. Germline V CDR1 and CDR2: MNHEY, SVGEGT. CDR3 length equals 15 residues. Here the CDR3 reads CASSYGTGLTYEQYF. The CDR3 bases are TGTGCCAGCAGCTACGGGACAGGACTAACCTACGAGCAGTACTTC.

The chain combines TRBV12-3 or TRBV12-4 with TRBJ1-1; D unclear. The CDR3 has 13 amino acids. With 10 bases removed from V and 1 base from J, the gap between germline ends came to 13 bases. As DNA, the CDR3 is TGTGCCATCAGCCCCGCCGCGAACACTGAAGCTTTCTTT. This encodes CAISPAANTEAFF.

This clonotype was seen a handful of times. V gene TRBV2 combines with J gene TRBJ2-6; either TRBD1 or TRBD2 may supply D (5 bases each). V was pared by 5 bases and J by 4 bases, with 15 bases between. In germline, CDR1 is SNHLY, CDR2 FYNNEI. The CDR3 has 16 residues. The CDR3 region is CASSYLGTAGANVLTF. As DNA, the CDR3 is TGTGCCAGCAGTTATCTAGGGACCGCCGGGGCCAACGTCCTGACTTTC.

As to this clonotype: The missing conserved phenylalanine or tryptophan at the end of this CDR3 makes a read error likely. No DNA is shown, since the ends of the CDR3 on it are uncertain; the CDR3 is the one TCRdb lists. The chain employs TRBV30 and TRBJ1-1. A total of 12 residues make up the CDR3, ends included. Germline V gene sequence: CDR1 GTSNPN, CDR2 SVGIG (reference sequence). This chain's CDR3 is CAWSVGVHLHET.

Ten or more counts support this clonotype. The J gene is TRBJ2-7, the V gene TRBV6-1; D uncertain. The germline V gene has CDR1 MNHNS and CDR2 SASEGT. The ends were cut back, 8 bases at V and 3 bases at J, with 17 bases in the middle. The CDR3 covers 14 residues. The CDR3 nucleotides read TGTGCCAGCGCGGTTCGGGTCAGAGACTACGAGCAGTACTTC. Protein sequence: CASAVRVRDYEQYF.

The V gene is TRBV30, the J gene TRBJ1-1, with a weak D call TRBD1 (6 bases). CDR3 length equals 13 residues. Per germline, CDR1 GTSNPN and CDR2 SVGIG (reference sequence). V was trimmed by 5 bases and J by 1 base, leaving 11 bases between them. In DNA, the CDR3 is TGTGCCTGGGGGGGGACATCGAACACTGAAGCTTTCTTT. Translating it yields CAWGGTSNTEAFF.

The chain recombines TRBV6-2 or TRBV6-3 with TRBJ1-2; weak D call: TRBD1 (5 bases). The germline gives CDR1 MNHEY, CDR2 SVGEGT. V was pared by 5 bases and J by 7 bases, with 20 bases between. The CDR3 sequence is 15 residues long. This chain's CDR3 is CASSDEVWRGGGYTF. CDR3 coding DNA: TGTGCCAGCAGTGACGAAGTTTGGAGGGGAGGTGGCTACACCTTC.

In its sample, this clonotype was seen many times. The genes are TRBV10-3 and TRBJ1-5; no definite D call. Trimming cost V 11 bases and J 5 bases, with 22 bases left between them. Germline loops: CDR1 ENHRY, CDR2 SYGVKD. The CDR3 runs 15 residues. This chain's CDR3 is CASLVGGLRDQPQHF. CDR3 nucleotide sequence: TGTGCCTCCCTCGTAGGAGGGCTTAGGGATCAGCCCCAGCATTTT.

This clonotype has at least ten counts. V gene TRBV6-1 combines with J gene TRBJ1-2; D uncertain. V lost 5 bases and J 2 bases, leaving 9 bases between the germline ends. This CDR3 region has 13 residues. Germline V gene lookup returns CDR1 MNHNS and CDR2 SASEGT. CDR3 loop: CASSPGRNYGYTF. In DNA, the CDR3 is TGTGCCAGCAGTCCTGGACGGAACTATGGCTACACCTTC.

There are many counts of this clonotype. CDR3 DNA: TGTGCCAGCAGTTCCCAACTAGCGGAGAAAGAGACCCAGTACTTC. It translates to CASSSQLAEKETQYF. The chain recombines TRBV12-3 or TRBV12-4 with TRBJ2-5, with 8 bases identical to TRBD2. V trimming: 4 bases; J trimming: 3 bases; junction bases outside the gene matches: 7. The CDR3 consists of 15 residues.

The rearrangement uses TRBV11-2 and TRBJ2-5, with 9 bases aligning to TRBD2. The junction had 12 bases not matched to a gene; V was cut back by 5 bases and J by 5 bases. Germline CDR1 and CDR2: SGHAT and FQNNGV. The CDR3 is 16 amino acids. The CDR3: CASSNSGGGAGETQYF. CDR3 DNA sequence: TGTGCCAGCAGCAATTCCGGCGGGGGGGCCGGGGAGACCCAGTACTTC.

This rearrangement joins TRBV2 to TRBJ2-2, with TRBD1 matching 11 bases. This CDR3 is built from 16 residues. Germline trimming cut 2 bases from V and 7 bases from J; bases unmatched to any gene: 6. From germline, CDR1 is SNHLY and CDR2 FYNNEI. The CDR3 here is CASSEWGTGGYGELFF. The CDR3 DNA is TGTGCCAGCAGTGAATGGGGGACAGGGGGTTACGGGGAGCTGTTTTTT.

This clonotype was detected many times. Here the CDR3 DNA reads TGTGCCAGCAGTCTTGGGACTAGCGGCGGACCTTACGAGCAGTACTTC. This sequence encodes CASSLGTSGGPYEQYF. The genes are TRBV27 and TRBJ2-7, with 11 bases fitting TRBD2. Looked up from germline, CDR1 is MNHEY and CDR2 is SMNVEV (reference sequence). The CDR3 spans 16 residues. With V trimmed by 5 bases and J by 4 bases, 10 bases remained unmatched.

This clonotype was counted ten times or more. The chain recombines TRBV30 with TRBJ1-1; D is unresolved. Germline CDR1 reads GTSNPN; CDR2 reads SVGIG (reference sequence). V was pared by 0 bases and J by 1 base, with 6 bases between. The CDR3 has 13 amino acids. The CDR3 DNA sequence: TGTGCCTGGAGTGTATCGGAGAACACTGAAGCTTTCTTT. Translation gives CAWSVSENTEAFF.

In this sample, this clonotype turned up many times. The V gene is TRBV6-1, the J gene TRBJ2-7; the D gene is possibly TRBD2 (5 bases). From germline, CDR1 is MNHNS and CDR2 SASEGT. This CDR3 contains 15 residues. V was cut by 8 bases and J by 3 bases, with 20 bases left in between. Here the CDR3 reads CASLLGRRMNYEQYF. The DNA of the CDR3 is TGTGCCAGCCTTCTCGGCAGGAGGATGAACTACGAGCAGTACTTC.

This clonotype was seen many times. The chain carries TRBV6-1 and TRBJ1-1, with D unresolved. Germline values: CDR1 MNHNS, CDR2 SASEGT. The V and J ends lost 6 bases and 0 bases respectively, with 11 bases between them. The CDR3 is made up of 14 amino acids. The chain's CDR3 is CASRLGTLNTEAFF. Here the CDR3 DNA reads TGTGCCAGCAGGCTAGGAACTCTGAACACTGAAGCTTTCTTT.

In this sample, this clonotype turned up a few times. The chain has TRBV18 and TRBJ1-6; 9 bases fit TRBD1. This CDR3 is built from 18 residues. Germline V lookup: CDR1 KGHSH, CDR2 LQKENI. The V and J ends lost 4 bases and 3 bases, in that order; junction bases with no gene match: 10. The CDR3 coding sequence is TGTGCCAGCTCACACACCGGGACAGGGATCGGCTATAATTCACCCCTCCACTTT. Translated: CASSHTGTGIGYNSPLHF.

This clonotype showed up many times. The chain carries TRBV12-3 or TRBV12-4 and TRBJ1-1, with 7 bases lining up with TRBD1. The CDR3 loop spans 14 amino acids. V shed 8 bases, J shed 4 bases, and the junction held 10 bases outside the gene matches. The CDR3 DNA follows: TGTGCCAGCGGGGGTCTGACAGGGCTCACTGAAGCTTTCTTT. Its translation is CASGGLTGLTEAFF.

Remarks on this clonotype: The final CDR3 position lacks the conserved phenylalanine or tryptophan, pointing to a likely read error. The chain uses TRBV7-3 and TRBJ2-7, with D perhaps TRBD1 or TRBD2 (5 bases each). Germline CDR1 SGHTA, CDR2 FQGTGA. The germline V and J ends were trimmed by 6 bases and 3 bases, with 12 bases remaining between them. This CDR3 has 13 amino acids. The CDR3 DNA reads TGTGCCAGCAGACCGGGGCCTCACTACGAGCAGTACTAC. It is translated as CASRPGPHYEQYY.

In this sample, this clonotype turned up many times. V is TRBV29-1 and J is TRBJ2-5, with TRBD2 identical over 8 bases. The CDR3 totals 17 residues. Germline values: CDR1 SQVTM, CDR2 ANQGSEA. V was clipped by 8 bases and J by 1 base; unmatched bases: 18. The CDR3 DNA reads TGCAGCCTCTACTTGGGTGGAGCGGGGGATATCCAAGAGACCCAGTACTTC. Protein product: CSLYLGGAGDIQETQYF.